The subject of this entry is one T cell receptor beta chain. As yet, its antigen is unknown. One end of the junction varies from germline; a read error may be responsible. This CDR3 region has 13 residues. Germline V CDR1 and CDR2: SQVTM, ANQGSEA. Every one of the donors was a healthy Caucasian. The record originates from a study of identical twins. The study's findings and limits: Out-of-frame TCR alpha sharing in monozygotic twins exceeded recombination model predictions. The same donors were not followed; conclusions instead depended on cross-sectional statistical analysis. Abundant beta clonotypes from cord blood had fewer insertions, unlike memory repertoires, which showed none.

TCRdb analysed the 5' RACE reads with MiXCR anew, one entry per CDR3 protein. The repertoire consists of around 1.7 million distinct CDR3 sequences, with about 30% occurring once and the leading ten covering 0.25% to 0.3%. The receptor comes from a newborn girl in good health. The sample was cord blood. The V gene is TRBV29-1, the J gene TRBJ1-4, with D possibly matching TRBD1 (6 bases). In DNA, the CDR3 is TGCAGCGGCGGAGGGGGAACTAATGCAAAACTGTTTTTT. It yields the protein CSGGGGTNAKLFF.